The present T cell receptor beta chain was sequenced within a study of T cells in Graves' hyperthyroidism and ophthalmopathy. Study in general: Specimen type is peripheral blood, collected at initial diagnosis prior to any treatment.

In making diagnoses, clinical symptoms, serum thyroxine and TRAb, thyroid ultrasound and orbital computed tomography were all used. PBMCs were collected from an approximately 9.3 ml volume of fresh peripheral blood. The TCR beta CDR3 regions underwent amplification using RNA transcripts as the source. With the HTBI primer set, the TCR CDR3 went through a first round of RT-PCR. TCRdb independently ran MiXCR on the multiplex PCR reads; one entry per CDR3 protein. The sample has around 520,000 distinct CDR3 sequences; 24% are singletons. Findings and limits, study-wide: Blood also carried most thyroid clonotypes expanded above 0.001.

With respect to this clonotype: Its antigen is not identified.

The length of the CDR3 is 14 residues. V gave up 4 bases and J gave up 0 bases, with 10 bases separating them. The V gene's germline CDR1 is SGHRS and CDR2 YFSETQ. The sequenced sample consisted of blood. This TCR was recovered from a woman younger than 45 with Graves' ophthalmopathy. The V gene is TRBV5-1, the J gene TRBJ1-1; no definite D call. CDR3 sequence reads: CASSQPTLNTEAFF. For the CDR3, the DNA is TGCGCCAGCAGCCAACCTACATTGAACACTGAAGCTTTCTTT. Variable domain in full (rest from reference TRBV5-1 and TRBJ1-1): KAGVTQTPRYLIKTRGQQVTLSCSPISGHRSVSWYQQTPGQGLQFLFEYFSETQRNKGNFPGRFSGRQFSNSRSEMNVSTLELGDSALYLCASSQPTLNTEAFFGQGTRLTVV.